This T cell receptor beta chain was recovered during a study of T cells after yellow fever vaccination. At least ten counts were recorded for this clonotype. Using its own MiXCR run on the 5' RACE reads, TCRdb lists one record per CDR3 protein. The profile shows tens of thousands of distinct CDR3 sequences, less than 8.5% of them singletons. This CDR3 comprises 14 residues. The germline CDR1 and CDR2 sequences are KGHDR and SFDVKD. V dropped 7 bases and J dropped 2 bases, with 10 bases sitting between them. V and J are TRBV24-1 and TRBJ2-2; tentatively, D is TRBD1 (6 bases). The source is a man in his late teens or twenties who received the YFV17D yellow fever vaccine. The sequencing used PBMCs, either bulk or a sorted T-cell subset (CD4+, CD8+, memory, or dextramer-sorted; not recorded which), collected on the day of the first yellow fever vaccination. CDR3 sequence (DNA): TGTGCCACCAGAGGACAGAGAAACACCGGGGAGCTGTTTTTT. This translates into CATRGQRNTGELFF.